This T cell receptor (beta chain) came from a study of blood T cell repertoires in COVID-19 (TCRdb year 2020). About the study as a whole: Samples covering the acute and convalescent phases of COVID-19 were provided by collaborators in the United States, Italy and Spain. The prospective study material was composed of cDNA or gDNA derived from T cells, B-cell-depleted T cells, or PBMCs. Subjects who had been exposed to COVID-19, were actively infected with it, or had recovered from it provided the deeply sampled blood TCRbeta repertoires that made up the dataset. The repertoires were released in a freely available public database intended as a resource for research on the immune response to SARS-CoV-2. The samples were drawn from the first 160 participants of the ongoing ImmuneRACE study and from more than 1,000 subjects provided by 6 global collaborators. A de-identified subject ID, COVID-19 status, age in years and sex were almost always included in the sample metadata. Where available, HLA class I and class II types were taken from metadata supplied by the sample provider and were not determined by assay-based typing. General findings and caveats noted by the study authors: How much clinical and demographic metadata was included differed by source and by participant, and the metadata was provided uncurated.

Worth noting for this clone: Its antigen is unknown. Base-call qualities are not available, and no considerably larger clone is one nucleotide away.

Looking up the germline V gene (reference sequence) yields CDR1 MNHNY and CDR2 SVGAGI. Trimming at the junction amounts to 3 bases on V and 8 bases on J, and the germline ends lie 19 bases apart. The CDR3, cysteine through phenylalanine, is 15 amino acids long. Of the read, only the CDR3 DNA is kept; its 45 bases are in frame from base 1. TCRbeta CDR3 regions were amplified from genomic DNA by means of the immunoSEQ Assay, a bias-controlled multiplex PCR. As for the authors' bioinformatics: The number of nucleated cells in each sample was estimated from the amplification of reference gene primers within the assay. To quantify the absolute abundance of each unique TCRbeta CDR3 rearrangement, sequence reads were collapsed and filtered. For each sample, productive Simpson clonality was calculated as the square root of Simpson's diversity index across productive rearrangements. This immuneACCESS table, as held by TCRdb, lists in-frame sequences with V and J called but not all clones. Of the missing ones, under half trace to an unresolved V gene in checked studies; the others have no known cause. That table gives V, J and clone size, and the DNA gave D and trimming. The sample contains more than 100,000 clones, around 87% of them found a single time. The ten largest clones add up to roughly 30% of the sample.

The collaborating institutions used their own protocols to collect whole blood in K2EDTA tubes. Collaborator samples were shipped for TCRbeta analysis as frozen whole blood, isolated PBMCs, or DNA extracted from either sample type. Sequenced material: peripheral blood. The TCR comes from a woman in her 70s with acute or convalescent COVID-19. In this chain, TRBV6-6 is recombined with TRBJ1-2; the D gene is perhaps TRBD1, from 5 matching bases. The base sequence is TGTGCCAGCAGTTATTCTCCCTTAACAGGATCGGGCTACACCTTC. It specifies CASSYSPLTGSGYTF.